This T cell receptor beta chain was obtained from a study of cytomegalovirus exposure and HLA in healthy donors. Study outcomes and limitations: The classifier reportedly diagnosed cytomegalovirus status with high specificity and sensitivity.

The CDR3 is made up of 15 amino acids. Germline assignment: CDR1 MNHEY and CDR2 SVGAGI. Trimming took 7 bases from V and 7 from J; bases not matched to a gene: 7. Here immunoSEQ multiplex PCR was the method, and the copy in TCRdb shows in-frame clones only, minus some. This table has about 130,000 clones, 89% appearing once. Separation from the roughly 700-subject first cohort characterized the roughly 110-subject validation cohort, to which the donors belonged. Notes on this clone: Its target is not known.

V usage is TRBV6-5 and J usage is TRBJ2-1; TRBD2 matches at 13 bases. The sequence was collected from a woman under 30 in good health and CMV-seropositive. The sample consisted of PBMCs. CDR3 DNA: TGTGCCAGCATCAGGACTAGCGGGGGTTTTAATGAGCAGTTCTTC. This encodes CASIRTSGGFNEQFF.